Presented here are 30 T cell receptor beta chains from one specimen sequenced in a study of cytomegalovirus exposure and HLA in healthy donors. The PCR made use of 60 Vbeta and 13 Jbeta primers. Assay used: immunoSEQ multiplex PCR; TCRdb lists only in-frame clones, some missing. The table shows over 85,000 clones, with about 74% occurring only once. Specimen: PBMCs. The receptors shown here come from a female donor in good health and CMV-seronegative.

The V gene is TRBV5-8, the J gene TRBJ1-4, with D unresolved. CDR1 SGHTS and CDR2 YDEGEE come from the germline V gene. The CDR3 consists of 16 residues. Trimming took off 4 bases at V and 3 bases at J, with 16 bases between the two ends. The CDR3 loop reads CASSPGGGWSNEKLFF. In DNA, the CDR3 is TGTGCCAGCAGCCCGGGTGGCGGTTGGTCTAATGAAAAACTGTTTTTT.

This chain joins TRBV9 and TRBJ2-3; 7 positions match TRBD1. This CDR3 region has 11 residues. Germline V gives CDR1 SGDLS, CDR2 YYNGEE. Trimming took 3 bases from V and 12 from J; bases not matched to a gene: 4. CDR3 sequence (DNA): TGTGCCAGCAGCGCAGGGACAGTCCAGTATTTT. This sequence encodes CASSAGTVQYF.

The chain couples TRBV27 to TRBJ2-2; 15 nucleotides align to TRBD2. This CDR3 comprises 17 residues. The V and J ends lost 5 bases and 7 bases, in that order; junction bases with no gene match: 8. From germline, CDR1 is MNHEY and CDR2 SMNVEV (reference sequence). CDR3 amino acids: CASSAGTSGGPHGELFF. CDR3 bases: TGTGCCAGCAGTGCCGGGACTAGCGGGGGGCCCCACGGGGAGCTGTTTTTT.

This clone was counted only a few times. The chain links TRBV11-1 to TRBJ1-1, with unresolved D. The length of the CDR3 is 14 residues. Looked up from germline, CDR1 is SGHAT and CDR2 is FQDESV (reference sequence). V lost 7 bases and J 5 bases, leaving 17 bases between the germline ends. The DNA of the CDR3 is TGTGCCAGCACCTCCGCAGAGCGCGGGACTGAAGCTTTCTTT. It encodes CASTSAERGTEAFF.

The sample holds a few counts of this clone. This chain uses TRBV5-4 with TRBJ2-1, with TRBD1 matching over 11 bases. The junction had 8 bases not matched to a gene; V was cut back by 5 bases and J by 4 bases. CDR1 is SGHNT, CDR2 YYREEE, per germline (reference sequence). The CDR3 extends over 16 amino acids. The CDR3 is CASRGGQGAQYNEQFF. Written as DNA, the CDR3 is TGTGCCAGCAGGGGAGGACAGGGGGCGCAGTACAATGAGCAGTTCTTC.

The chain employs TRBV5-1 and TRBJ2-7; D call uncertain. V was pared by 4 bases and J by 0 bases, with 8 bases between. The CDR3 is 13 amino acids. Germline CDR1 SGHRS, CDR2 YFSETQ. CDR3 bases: TGCGCCAGCAGCCCCGAGAGCTCCTACGAGCAGTACTTC. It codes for CASSPESSYEQYF.

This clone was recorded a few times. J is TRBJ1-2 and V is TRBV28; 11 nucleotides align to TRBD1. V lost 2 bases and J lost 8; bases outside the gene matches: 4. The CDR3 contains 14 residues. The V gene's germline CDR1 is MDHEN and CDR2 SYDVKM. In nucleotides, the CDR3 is TGTGCCAGCAGTTTAGGACAGGGGGCAGGGGGCTACACCTTC. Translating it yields CASSLGQGAGGYTF.

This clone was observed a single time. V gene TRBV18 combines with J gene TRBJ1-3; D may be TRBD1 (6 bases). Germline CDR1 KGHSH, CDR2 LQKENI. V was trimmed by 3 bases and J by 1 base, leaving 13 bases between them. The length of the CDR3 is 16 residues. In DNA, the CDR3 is TGTGCCAGCTCACCCAAACAGGGCGAGTCTGGAAACACCATATATTTT. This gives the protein CASSPKQGESGNTIYF.

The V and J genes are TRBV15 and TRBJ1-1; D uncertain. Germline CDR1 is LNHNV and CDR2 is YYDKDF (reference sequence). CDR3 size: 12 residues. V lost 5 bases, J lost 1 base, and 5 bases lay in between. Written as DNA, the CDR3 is TGTGCCACCAGCGCCAGGAACACTGAAGCTTTCTTT. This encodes CATSARNTEAFF.

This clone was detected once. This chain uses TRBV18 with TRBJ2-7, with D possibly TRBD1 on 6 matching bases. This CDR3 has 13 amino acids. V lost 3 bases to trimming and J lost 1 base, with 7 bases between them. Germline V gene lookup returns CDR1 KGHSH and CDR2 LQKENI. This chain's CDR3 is CASSPDRSYEQYF. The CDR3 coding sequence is TGTGCCAGCTCACCCGACAGGTCCTACGAGCAGTACTTC.

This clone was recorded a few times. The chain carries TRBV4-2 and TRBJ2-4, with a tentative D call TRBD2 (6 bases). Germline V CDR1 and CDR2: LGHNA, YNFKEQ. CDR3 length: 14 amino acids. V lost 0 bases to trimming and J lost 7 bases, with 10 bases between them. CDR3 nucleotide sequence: TGTGCCAGCAGCCAAGAAGCGGGTAGGAACATTCAGTACTTC. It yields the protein CASSQEAGRNIQYF.

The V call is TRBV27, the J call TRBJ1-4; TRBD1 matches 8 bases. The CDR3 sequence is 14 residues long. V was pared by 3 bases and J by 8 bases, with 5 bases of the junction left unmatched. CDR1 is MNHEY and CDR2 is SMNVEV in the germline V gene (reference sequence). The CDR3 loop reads CASSFGQGLEKLFF. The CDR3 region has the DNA TGTGCCAGCAGTTTCGGACAGGGATTAGAAAAACTGTTTTTT. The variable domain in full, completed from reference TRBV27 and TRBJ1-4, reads EAQVTQNPRYLITVTGKKLTVTCSQNMNHEYMSWYRQDPGLGLRQIYYSMNVEVTDKGDVPEGYKVSRKEKRNFPLILESPSPNQTSLYFCASSFGQGLEKLFFGSGTQLSVL.

In DNA form, the CDR3 reads TGCAGCGTTCCAGGGGGAGGGAACACTGAAGCTTTCTTT. Its protein is CSVPGGGNTEAFF. The chain combines TRBV29-1 with TRBJ1-1; 7 nucleotides agree with TRBD1. The CDR3 covers 13 residues. The germline CDR1 and CDR2 sequences are SQVTM and ANQGSEA. V was pared by 5 bases and J by 1 base, with 4 bases of the junction left unmatched.

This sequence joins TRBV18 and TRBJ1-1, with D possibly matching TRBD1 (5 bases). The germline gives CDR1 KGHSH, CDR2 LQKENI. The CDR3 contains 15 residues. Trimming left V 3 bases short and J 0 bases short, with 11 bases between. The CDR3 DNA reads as TGTGCCAGCTCACCCCCGGACAAAATGAACACTGAAGCTTTCTTT. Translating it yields CASSPPDKMNTEAFF.

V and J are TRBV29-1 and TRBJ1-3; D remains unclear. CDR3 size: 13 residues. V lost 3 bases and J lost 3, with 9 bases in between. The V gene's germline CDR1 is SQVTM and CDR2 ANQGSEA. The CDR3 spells CSVDSGGGNTIYF. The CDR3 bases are TGCAGCGTTGATTCGGGTGGTGGAAACACCATATATTTT.

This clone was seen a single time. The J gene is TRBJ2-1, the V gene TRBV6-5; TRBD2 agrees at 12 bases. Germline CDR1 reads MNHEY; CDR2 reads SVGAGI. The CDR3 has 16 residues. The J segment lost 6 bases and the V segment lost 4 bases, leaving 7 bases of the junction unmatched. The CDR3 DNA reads TGTGCCAGCAGTTCATATCTAGCGGGGGGGTTCAATGAGCAGTTCTTC. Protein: CASSSYLAGGFNEQFF.

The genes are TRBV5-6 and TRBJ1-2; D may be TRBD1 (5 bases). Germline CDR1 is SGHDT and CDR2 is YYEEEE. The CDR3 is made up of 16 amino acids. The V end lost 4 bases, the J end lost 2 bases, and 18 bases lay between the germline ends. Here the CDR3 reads CASSLRTLPGNYGYTF. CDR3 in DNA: TGTGCCAGCAGCCTCAGGACACTTCCTGGGAACTATGGCTACACCTTC.

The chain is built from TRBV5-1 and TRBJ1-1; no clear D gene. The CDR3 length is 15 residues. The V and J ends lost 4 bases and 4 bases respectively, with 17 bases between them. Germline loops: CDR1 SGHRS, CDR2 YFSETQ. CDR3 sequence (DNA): TGCGCCAGCAGCCCGGGGAGAGGTTTAGGCACTGAAGCTTTCTTT. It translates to CASSPGRGLGTEAFF. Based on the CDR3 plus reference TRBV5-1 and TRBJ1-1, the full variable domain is KAGVTQTPRYLIKTRGQQVTLSCSPISGHRSVSWYQQTPGQGLQFLFEYFSETQRNKGNFPGRFSGRQFSNSRSEMNVSTLELGDSALYLCASSPGRGLGTEAFFGQGTRLTVV.

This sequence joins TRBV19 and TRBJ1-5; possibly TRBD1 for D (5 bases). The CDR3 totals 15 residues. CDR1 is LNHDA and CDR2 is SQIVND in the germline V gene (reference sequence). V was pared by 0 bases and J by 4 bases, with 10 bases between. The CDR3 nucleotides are TGTGCCAGTAGTATAGATCGGCGGGGGAATCAGCCCCAGCATTTT. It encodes CASSIDRRGNQPQHF.

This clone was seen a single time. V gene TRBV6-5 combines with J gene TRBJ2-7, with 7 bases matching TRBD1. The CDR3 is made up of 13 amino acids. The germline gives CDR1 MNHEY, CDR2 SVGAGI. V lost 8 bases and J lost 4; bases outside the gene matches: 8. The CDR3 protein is CASGGRGYYEQYF. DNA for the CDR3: TGTGCCAGCGGGGGCAGGGGGTATTACGAGCAGTACTTC.

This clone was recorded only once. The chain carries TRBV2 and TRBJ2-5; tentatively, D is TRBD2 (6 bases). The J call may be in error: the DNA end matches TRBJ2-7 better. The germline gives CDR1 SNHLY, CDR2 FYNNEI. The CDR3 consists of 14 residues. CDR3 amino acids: CASMSGLSSYEQYF. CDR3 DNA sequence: TGTGCCAGCATGAGCGGGTTGAGCTCCTACGAGCAGTACTTC.

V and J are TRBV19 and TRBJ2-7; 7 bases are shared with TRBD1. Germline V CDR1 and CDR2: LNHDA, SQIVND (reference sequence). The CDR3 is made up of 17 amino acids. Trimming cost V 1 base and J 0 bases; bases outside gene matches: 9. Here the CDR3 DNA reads TGTGCCAGTAGTATAGTGGGGCGCCGGGACAGCTCCTACGAGCAGTACTTC. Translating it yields CASSIVGRRDSSYEQYF.

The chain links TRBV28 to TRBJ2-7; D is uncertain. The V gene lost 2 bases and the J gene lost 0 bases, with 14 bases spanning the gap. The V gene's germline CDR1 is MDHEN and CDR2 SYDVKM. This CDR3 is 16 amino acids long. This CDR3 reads CASSLIIRWNSYEQYF. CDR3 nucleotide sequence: TGTGCCAGCAGTTTAATTATCAGGTGGAACTCCTACGAGCAGTACTTC.

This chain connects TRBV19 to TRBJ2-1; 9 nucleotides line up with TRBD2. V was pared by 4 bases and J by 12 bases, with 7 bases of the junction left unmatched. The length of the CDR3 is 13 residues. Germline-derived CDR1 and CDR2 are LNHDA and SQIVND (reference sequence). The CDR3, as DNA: TGTGCCAGTAGTACCTCCGGAGCGGGGGGGCAGTTCTTC. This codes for CASSTSGAGGQFF.

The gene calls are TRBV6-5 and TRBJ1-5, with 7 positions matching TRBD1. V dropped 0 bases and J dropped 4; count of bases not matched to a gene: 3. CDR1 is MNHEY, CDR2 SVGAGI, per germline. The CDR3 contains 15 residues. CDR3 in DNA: TGTGCCAGCAGTTACTCCAGGGGGGTTAATCAGCCCCAGCATTTT. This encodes CASSYSRGVNQPQHF.

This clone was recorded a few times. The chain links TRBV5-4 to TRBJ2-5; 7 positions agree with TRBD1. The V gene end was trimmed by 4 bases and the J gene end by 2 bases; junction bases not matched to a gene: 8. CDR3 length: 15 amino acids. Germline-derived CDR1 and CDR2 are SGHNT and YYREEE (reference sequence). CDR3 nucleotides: TGTGCCAGCAGCCAGATATTGGGACAGCAAGAGACCCAGTACTTC. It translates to CASSQILGQQETQYF.

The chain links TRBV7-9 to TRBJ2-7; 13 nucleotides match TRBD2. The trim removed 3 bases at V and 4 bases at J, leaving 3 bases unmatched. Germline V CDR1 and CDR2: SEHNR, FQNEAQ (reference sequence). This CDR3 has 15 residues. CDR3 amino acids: CASSFTTSGGYEQYF. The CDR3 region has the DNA TGTGCCAGCAGCTTTACGACTAGCGGGGGGTACGAGCAGTACTTC.

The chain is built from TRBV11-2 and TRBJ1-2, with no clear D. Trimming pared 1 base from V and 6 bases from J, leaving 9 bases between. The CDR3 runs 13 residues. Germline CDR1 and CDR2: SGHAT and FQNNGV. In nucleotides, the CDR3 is TGTGCCAGCAGCTTAGGCGGGGTAGATGGCTACACCTTC. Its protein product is CASSLGGVDGYTF.

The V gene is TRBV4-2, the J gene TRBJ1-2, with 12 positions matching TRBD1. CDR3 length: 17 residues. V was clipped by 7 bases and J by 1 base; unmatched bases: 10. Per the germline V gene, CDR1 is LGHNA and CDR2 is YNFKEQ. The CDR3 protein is CASTPGQGASINYGYTF. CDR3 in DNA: TGTGCCAGCACCCCGGGACAGGGGGCCTCGATTAACTATGGCTACACCTTC.

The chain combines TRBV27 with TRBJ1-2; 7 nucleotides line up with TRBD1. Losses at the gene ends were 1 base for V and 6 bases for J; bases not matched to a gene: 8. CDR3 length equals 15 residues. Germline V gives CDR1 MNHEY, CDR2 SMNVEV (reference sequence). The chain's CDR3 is CASSLLSGGFDGYTF. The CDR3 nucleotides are TGTGCCAGCAGTTTATTGTCAGGGGGATTTGATGGCTACACCTTC.